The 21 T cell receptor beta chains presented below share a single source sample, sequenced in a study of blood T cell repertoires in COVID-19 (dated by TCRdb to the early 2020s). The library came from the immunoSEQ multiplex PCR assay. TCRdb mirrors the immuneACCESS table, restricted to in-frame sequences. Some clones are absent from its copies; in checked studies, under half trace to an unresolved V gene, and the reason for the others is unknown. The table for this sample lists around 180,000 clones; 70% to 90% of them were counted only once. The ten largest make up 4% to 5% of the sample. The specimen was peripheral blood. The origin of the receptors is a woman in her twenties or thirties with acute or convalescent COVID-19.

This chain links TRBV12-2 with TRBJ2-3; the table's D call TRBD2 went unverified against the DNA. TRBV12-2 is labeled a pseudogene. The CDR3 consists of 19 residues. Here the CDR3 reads CASRFSPPPTSDYTDTQYF. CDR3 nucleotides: TGTGCAAGTCGCTTTTCTCCCCCCCCAACTAGCGACTACACAGATACGCAGTATTTT.

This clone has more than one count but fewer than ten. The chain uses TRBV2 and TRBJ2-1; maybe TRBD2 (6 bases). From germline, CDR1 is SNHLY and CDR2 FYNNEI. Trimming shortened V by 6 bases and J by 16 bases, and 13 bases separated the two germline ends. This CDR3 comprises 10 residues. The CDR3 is CASRGLALFF. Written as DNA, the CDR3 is TGTGCCAGCAGGGGACTCGCCCTTTTCTTC.

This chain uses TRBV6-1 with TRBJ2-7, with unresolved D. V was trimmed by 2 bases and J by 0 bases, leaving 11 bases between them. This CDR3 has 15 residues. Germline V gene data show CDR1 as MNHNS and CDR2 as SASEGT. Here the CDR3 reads CASSEIGWSSYEQYF. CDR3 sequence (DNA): TGTGCCAGCAGTGAAATAGGTTGGAGCTCCTACGAGCAGTACTTC.

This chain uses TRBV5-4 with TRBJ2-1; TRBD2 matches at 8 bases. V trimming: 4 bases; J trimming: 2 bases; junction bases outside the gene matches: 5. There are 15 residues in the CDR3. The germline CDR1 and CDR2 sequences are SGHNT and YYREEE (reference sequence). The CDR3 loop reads CASSPGTRAYNEQFF. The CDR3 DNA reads TGTGCCAGCAGCCCCGGGACTAGAGCCTACAATGAGCAGTTCTTC.

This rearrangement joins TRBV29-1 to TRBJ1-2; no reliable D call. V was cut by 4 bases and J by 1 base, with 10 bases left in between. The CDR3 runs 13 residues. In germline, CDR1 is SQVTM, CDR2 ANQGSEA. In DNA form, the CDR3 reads TGCAGCGTTGGTAACAGCCTTAACTATGGCTACACCTTC. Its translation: CSVGNSLNYGYTF.

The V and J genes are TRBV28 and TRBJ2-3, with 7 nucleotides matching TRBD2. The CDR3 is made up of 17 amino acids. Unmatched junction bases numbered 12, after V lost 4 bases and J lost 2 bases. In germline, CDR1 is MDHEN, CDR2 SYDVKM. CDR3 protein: CASSYPFSGGSTDTQYF. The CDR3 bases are TGTGCCAGCAGTTACCCTTTCTCGGGAGGCTCCACAGATACGCAGTATTTT.

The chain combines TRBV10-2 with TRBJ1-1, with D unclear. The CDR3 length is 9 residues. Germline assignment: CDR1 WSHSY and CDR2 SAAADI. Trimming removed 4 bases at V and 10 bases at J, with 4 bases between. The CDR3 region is CASSVGAFF. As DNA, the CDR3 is TGCGCCAGCAGTGTCGGAGCTTTCTTT.

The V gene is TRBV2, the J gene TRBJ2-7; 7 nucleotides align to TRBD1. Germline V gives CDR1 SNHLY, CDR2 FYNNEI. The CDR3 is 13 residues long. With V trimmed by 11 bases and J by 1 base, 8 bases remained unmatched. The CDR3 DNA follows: TGTGCCGGCCGACAGGGAGCTTCCTACGAGCAGTACTTC. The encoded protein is CAGRQGASYEQYF. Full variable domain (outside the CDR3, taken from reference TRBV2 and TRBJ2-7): EPEVTQTPSHQVTQMGQEVILRCVPISNHLYFYWYRQILGQKVEFLVSFYNNEISEKSEIFDDQFSVERPDGSNFTLKIRSTKLEDSAMYFCAGRQGASYEQYFGPGTRLTVT.

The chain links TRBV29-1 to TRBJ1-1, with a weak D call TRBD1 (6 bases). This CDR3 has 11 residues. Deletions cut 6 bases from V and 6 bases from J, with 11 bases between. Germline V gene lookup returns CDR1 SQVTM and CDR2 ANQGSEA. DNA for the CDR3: TGCAGCGTCGCCACAGGGCCTGAAGCTTTCTTT. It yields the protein CSVATGPEAFF.

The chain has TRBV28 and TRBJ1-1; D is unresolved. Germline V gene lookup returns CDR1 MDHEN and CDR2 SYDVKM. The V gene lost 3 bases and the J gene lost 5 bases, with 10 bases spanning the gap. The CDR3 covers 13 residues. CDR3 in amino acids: CASSLGFGTEAFF. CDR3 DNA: TGTGCCAGCAGTTTGGGTTTCGGGACTGAAGCTTTCTTT.

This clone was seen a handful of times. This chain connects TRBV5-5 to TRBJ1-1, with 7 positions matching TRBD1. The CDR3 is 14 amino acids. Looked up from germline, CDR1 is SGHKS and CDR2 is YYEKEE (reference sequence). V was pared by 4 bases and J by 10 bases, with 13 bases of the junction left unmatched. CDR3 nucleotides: TGTGCCAGCAGCATAGGACAGGAAGGTAGAGGAGCTTTCTTT. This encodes CASSIGQEGRGAFF.

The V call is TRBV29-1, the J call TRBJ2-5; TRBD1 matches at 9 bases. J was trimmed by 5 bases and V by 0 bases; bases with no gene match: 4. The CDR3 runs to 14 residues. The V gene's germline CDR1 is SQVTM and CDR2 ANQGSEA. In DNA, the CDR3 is TGCAGCGTTGAAGATACAGGGGGCGCCGAGACCCAGTACTTC. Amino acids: CSVEDTGGAETQYF.

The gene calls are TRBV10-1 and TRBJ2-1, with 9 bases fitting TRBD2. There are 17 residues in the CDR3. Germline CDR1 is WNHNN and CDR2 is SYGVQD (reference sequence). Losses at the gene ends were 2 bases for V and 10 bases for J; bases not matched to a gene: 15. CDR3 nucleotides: TGCGCCAGCAGTGAGGGAGTCGCGGGAGGGCCGAGGAAGGAGCAGTTCTTC. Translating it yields CASSEGVAGGPRKEQFF.

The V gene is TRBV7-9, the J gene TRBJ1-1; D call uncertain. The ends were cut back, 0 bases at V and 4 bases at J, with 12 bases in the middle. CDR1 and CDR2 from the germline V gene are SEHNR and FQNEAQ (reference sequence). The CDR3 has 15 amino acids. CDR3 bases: TGTGCCAGCAGCTTAGCCCGAGGTCCTCGCACTGAAGCTTTCTTT. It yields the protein CASSLARGPRTEAFF.

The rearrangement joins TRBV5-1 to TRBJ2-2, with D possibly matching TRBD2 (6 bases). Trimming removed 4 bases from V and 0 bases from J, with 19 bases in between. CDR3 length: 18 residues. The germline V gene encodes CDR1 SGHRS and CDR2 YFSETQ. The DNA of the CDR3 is TGCGCCAGCAGCATTGGGACGCGGGGTGGGGCGAACACCGGGGAGCTGTTTTTT. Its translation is CASSIGTRGGANTGELFF.

CDR3 nucleotide sequence: TGCGCCAGCAGCTTGACAGCGGGATATTACGAGCAGTACTTC. It encodes CASSLTAGYYEQYF. The J gene is TRBJ2-7, the V gene TRBV5-1; TRBD2 aligns across 7 bases. Trimming removed 1 base from V and 4 bases from J; junction bases left unmatched: 5. The length of the CDR3 is 14 residues. From germline, CDR1 is SGHRS and CDR2 YFSETQ.

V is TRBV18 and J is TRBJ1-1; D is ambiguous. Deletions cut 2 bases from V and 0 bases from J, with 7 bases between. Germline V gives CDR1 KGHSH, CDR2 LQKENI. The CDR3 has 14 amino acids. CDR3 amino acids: CASSPGLMNTEAFF. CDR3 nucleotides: TGTGCCAGCTCACCAGGACTCATGAACACTGAAGCTTTCTTT.

The CDR3 DNA reads TGTGCCAGCAGCTTAGTGGGTGGGGGACACTCCTACGAGCAGTACTTC. Encoded protein: CASSLVGGGHSYEQYF. This sequence joins TRBV7-2 and TRBJ2-7, with D possibly matching TRBD1 (6 bases). The length of the CDR3 is 16 residues. The V end was cut by 1 base, the J end by 0 bases, with 13 bases between. Germline V lookup: CDR1 SGHTA, CDR2 FQGNSA.

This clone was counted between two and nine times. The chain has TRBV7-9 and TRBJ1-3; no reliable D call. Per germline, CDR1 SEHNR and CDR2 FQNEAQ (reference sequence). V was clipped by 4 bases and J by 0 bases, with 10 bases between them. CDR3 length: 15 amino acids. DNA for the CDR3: TGTGCCAGCAGCTCCTATGGGAGCTCTGGAAACACCATATATTTT. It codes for CASSSYGSSGNTIYF.

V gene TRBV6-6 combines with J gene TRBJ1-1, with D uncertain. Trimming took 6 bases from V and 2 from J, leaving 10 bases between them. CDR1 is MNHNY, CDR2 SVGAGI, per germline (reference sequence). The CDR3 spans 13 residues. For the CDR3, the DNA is TGTGCCAGCAGGCGGGAGCCAAACACTGAAGCTTTCTTT. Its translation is CASRREPNTEAFF.

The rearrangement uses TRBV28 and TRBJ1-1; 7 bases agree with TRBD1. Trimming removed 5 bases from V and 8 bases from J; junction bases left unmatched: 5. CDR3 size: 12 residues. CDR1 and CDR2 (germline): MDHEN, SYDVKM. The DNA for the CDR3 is TGTGCCAGCAGTCCCCTGGGACAGGAAGCTTTCTTT. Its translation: CASSPLGQEAFF.